Below are 2 T cell receptor beta chains sequenced from a single sample in a study of control samples from healthy donors and cancer patients. Libraries were prepared by immunoSEQ multiplex PCR; TCRdb keeps only in-frame clonotypes and omits some of them. The data contain about 130,000 clones, about 88% of them seen just once; the ten biggest clones take up roughly 3.4%. Sequenced input: blood. Receptors originate from a man aged 50 or older in good health.

The chain uses TRBV6-5 and TRBJ2-3, with D hard to call. V gave up 0 bases and J gave up 0 bases, with 10 bases separating them. This CDR3 has 16 residues. Germline assignment: CDR1 MNHEY and CDR2 SVGAGI. The CDR3 spells CASSYSPVTSTDTQYF. The CDR3 bases are TGTGCCAGCAGTTACTCGCCAGTGACTAGCACAGATACGCAGTATTTT.

This chain links TRBV30 with TRBJ2-1; D might be TRBD2 (5 bases). Germline CDR1 is GTSNPN and CDR2 is SVGIG (reference sequence). Trimming took off 5 bases at V and 7 bases at J, with 12 bases between the two ends. The CDR3 contains 12 residues. CDR3 sequence (DNA): TGTGCCTGGGACCGTGGGGAGAATGAGCAGTTCTTC. It specifies CAWDRGENEQFF.